These 23 T cell receptor beta chains originate from one sample sequenced in a study of cytomegalovirus exposure and HLA in healthy donors. Researchers ran the PCR with 60 Vbeta and 13 Jbeta primers. Measured with immunoSEQ multiplex PCR; TCRdb has only the in-frame clones, and not every one. This table holds about 100,000 clones, approximately 81% found once. Material: PBMCs. These receptors originate from an older woman in good health and CMV-seropositive.

The rearrangement links TRBV19 to TRBJ2-3, with D perhaps TRBD1 (6 bases). Germline V gene sequence: CDR1 LNHDA, CDR2 SQIVND (reference sequence). The CDR3 runs 14 residues. V lost 8 bases and J lost 3, with 15 bases in between. The CDR3, as DNA: TGTGCCAGTTCACCGGACCAGGGGACAGATACGCAGTATTTT. Translating it yields CASSPDQGTDTQYF.

The chain recombines TRBV6-1 with TRBJ2-3; no clear D. CDR1 is MNHNS and CDR2 is SASEGT in the germline V gene. Trimming stripped 2 bases from V and 2 bases from J, with 8 bases between. The CDR3 totals 14 residues. CDR3 protein: CASSERAFTDTQYF. CDR3 sequence (DNA): TGTGCCAGCAGTGAACGAGCTTTCACAGATACGCAGTATTTT.

The gene calls are TRBV5-1 and TRBJ1-4; D is possibly TRBD1 (6 bases). This CDR3 has 16 amino acids. The V end was cut by 0 bases, the J end by 3 bases, with 12 bases between. Per germline, CDR1 SGHRS and CDR2 YFSETQ. CDR3: CASSLGGQTPNEKLFF. The CDR3 DNA is TGCGCCAGCAGCTTGGGGGGACAAACCCCTAATGAAAAACTGTTTTTT.

This clone showed up just once. V usage is TRBV6-4 and J usage is TRBJ2-3, with TRBD2 matching over 15 bases. The length of the CDR3 is 19 residues. Germline CDR1 MRHNA, CDR2 SNTAGT. V shed 3 bases and J 6 bases; nucleotides not matched to a gene: 13. For the CDR3, the DNA is TGTGCCAGCAGTGAATCGGGACTAGCGGGAGGCAAGGTTGCGGATACGCAGTATTTT. Encoded protein: CASSESGLAGGKVADTQYF.

This sequence joins TRBV7-9 and TRBJ2-1; D might be TRBD2 (6 bases). Germline V CDR1 and CDR2: SEHNR, FQNEAQ (reference sequence). This CDR3 is 12 amino acids long. Here the CDR3 DNA reads TGTTCCACCTTTAGCGGTTACAATGAGCAGTTCTTC. It translates to CSTFSGYNEQFF.

The chain joins TRBV5-1 to TRBJ2-2; 9 nucleotides line up with TRBD1. V shed 3 bases, J shed 4 bases, and the junction held 7 bases outside the gene matches. Germline V lookup: CDR1 SGHRS, CDR2 YFSETQ. This CDR3 contains 16 residues. Here the CDR3 DNA reads TGCGCCAGCAGCTGGCAAGGGACAGGGACCACCGGGGAGCTGTTTTTT. It encodes CASSWQGTGTTGELFF.

The rearrangement joins TRBV6-5 to TRBJ2-1, with TRBD2 matching over 7 bases. This CDR3 is built from 15 residues. V lost 6 bases, J lost 0 bases, and 5 bases stayed unmatched. Germline V gives CDR1 MNHEY, CDR2 SVGAGI. CDR3 sequence reads: CASRTAGISYNEQFF. CDR3 DNA sequence: TGTGCCAGCAGGACAGCGGGAATCTCCTACAATGAGCAGTTCTTC.

This clone was recorded only once. The chain uses TRBV27 and TRBJ1-5; perhaps TRBD1 as D (5 bases). The V end lost 4 bases, the J end lost 1 base, and 17 bases lay between the germline ends. The CDR3 is made up of 17 amino acids. Germline lookup yields CDR1 MNHEY and CDR2 SMNVEV (reference sequence). The CDR3 DNA follows: TGTGCCAGCAGTTCCGCCCAGGGCCAAAGGAGCAATCAGCCCCAGCATTTT. Amino acids: CASSSAQGQRSNQPQHF.

The chain uses TRBV15 and TRBJ1-2, with D tentatively TRBD1 (6 bases). V lost 3 bases, J lost 7 bases, and 9 bases lay in between. This CDR3 is built from 12 residues. From germline, CDR1 is LNHNV and CDR2 YYDKDF (reference sequence). CDR3 residues: CATSSHRVGYTF. CDR3 coding DNA: TGTGCCACCAGCAGTCACAGGGTTGGCTACACCTTC.

The chain couples TRBV30 to TRBJ2-7; D remains unclear. Trimming left V 3 bases short and J 2 bases short, with 11 bases between. This CDR3 is built from 13 residues. From germline, CDR1 is GTSNPN and CDR2 SVGIG (reference sequence). The CDR3 loop is CAWSGFPTYEQYF. As DNA, the CDR3 is TGTGCCTGGAGCGGGTTCCCCACCTACGAGCAGTACTTC.

The chain links TRBV7-2 to TRBJ2-1, with 11 bases matching TRBD2. Germline CDR1 and CDR2: SGHTA and FQGNSA. The CDR3 has 16 residues. J gave up 7 bases and V 5 bases, and 10 bases lay outside the gene matches. The CDR3 DNA reads as TGTGCCAGCAGCCTGTATACTAGCGGGAGCCGAAATGAGCAGTTCTTC. Translation gives CASSLYTSGSRNEQFF.

This clone was detected only a few times. The gene calls are TRBV6-6 and TRBJ2-6, with a tentative D call TRBD1 (5 bases). CDR1 MNHNY and CDR2 SVGAGI come from the germline V gene (reference sequence). Deletions cut 6 bases from V and 4 bases from J, with 10 bases between. There are 14 residues in the CDR3. CDR3 loop: CASSPPGGANVLTF. The CDR3 bases are TGTGCCAGCAGCCCCCCAGGGGGGGCCAACGTCCTGACTTTC.

The V and J genes are TRBV5-1 and TRBJ2-3, with D perhaps TRBD1 (5 bases). V dropped 0 bases and J dropped 3 bases, with 14 bases sitting between them. Germline lookup yields CDR1 SGHRS and CDR2 YFSETQ. This CDR3 has 16 amino acids. The CDR3 bases are TGCGCCAGCAGCTTGGAGGTGGGGCGAGGAACAGATACGCAGTATTTT. It encodes CASSLEVGRGTDTQYF.

This chain connects TRBV7-3 to TRBJ2-7, with D possibly TRBD2 on 6 matching bases. The V end was cut by 2 bases, the J end by 0 bases, with 11 bases between. Germline V gives CDR1 SGHTA, CDR2 FQGTGA. This CDR3 has 15 residues. CDR3 nucleotides: TGTGCCAGCAGCTTATACGGGAGTAGCTCCTACGAGCAGTACTTC. It codes for CASSLYGSSSYEQYF.

The genes are TRBV7-3 and TRBJ1-5, with D tentatively TRBD1 (6 bases). Germline CDR1 reads SGHTA; CDR2 reads FQGTGA. V gave up 2 bases and J gave up 5 bases, with 10 bases separating them. This CDR3 is built from 14 residues. CDR3 coding DNA: TGTGCCAGCAGCTTAGTAGCAGGGGATCAGCCCCAGCATTTT. Residues: CASSLVAGDQPQHF.

This clone appeared a single time. The J gene is TRBJ2-1, the V gene TRBV9; 12 nucleotides align to TRBD2. V lost 3 bases, J lost 6 bases, and 4 bases stayed unmatched. Germline V gene sequence: CDR1 SGDLS, CDR2 YYNGEE. The CDR3 runs to 15 residues. The CDR3 here is CASSAGLAGINEQFF. In nucleotides, the CDR3 is TGTGCCAGCAGCGCCGGACTAGCGGGAATCAATGAGCAGTTCTTC.

V and J are TRBV4-2 and TRBJ2-3; TRBD2 matches at 12 bases. The germline V gene encodes CDR1 LGHNA and CDR2 YNFKEQ. The V gene end was trimmed by 3 bases and the J gene end by 3 bases; junction bases not matched to a gene: 7. The CDR3 sequence is 17 residues long. The CDR3 DNA follows: TGTGCCAGCAGCCAGGAGACTAGCGGGAGATCGACAGATACGCAGTATTTT. Protein: CASSQETSGRSTDTQYF.

The rearrangement links TRBV5-5 to TRBJ2-1; 7 nucleotides line up with TRBD1. V lost 0 bases and J lost 2; bases outside the gene matches: 5. This CDR3 has 16 amino acids. The germline V gene encodes CDR1 SGHKS and CDR2 YYEKEE (reference sequence). The CDR3 sequence is CASSLGQGVAYNEQFF. As DNA, the CDR3 is TGTGCCAGCAGCTTGGGACAGGGTGTGGCCTACAATGAGCAGTTCTTC.

This clone is a singleton in its sample. The chain joins TRBV5-1 to TRBJ1-1, with D unresolved. The length of the CDR3 is 13 residues. V was shortened by 0 bases and J by 5 bases, with 8 bases between the two germline ends. Germline values: CDR1 SGHRS, CDR2 YFSETQ. The CDR3 DNA follows: TGCGCCAGCAGCTTGGCGGCAGGAACTGAAGCTTTCTTT. Protein product: CASSLAAGTEAFF.

This clone was seen a single time. At one of its ends the junction is not consistent with the germline gene, which may arise from a read error. The genes are TRBV11-2 and TRBJ2-1; D ambiguous. This CDR3 spans 13 amino acids. Germline CDR1 is SGHAT and CDR2 is FQNNGV. Written as DNA, the CDR3 is TGTGCCAGCAGCCTCACTACCTACATTGAGCAGTTCTTC. Translated: CASSLTTYIEQFF.

There are a few counts of this clone. The chain uses TRBV5-5 and TRBJ2-2, with D perhaps matching TRBD2 (5 bases). CDR3 length: 13 amino acids. Trimming stripped 3 bases from V and 6 bases from J, with 9 bases between. Germline V gene sequence: CDR1 SGHKS, CDR2 YYEKEE (reference sequence). The CDR3 DNA is TGTGCCAGCAGCTGGGGAGTGGCCGGGGAGCTGTTTTTT. Amino acid sequence: CASSWGVAGELFF.

This chain uses TRBV19 with TRBJ1-5, with TRBD1 matching 10 bases. This CDR3 has 17 residues. The germline V gene encodes CDR1 LNHDA and CDR2 SQIVND (reference sequence). V lost 4 bases, J lost 6 bases, and 12 bases stayed unmatched. The CDR3 is CASSKSGTGAYSQPQHF. The DNA for the CDR3 is TGTGCCAGTAGTAAATCCGGGACAGGGGCCTACAGTCAGCCCCAGCATTTT.

J is TRBJ2-7 and V is TRBV13; 12 bases map to TRBD2. Trimming at V came to 0 bases and at J to 2 bases, leaving 2 bases not matched to a gene. Germline V gene lookup returns CDR1 PRHDT and CDR2 FYEKMQ (reference sequence). This CDR3 has 16 amino acids. In DNA, the CDR3 is TGTGCCAGCAGCTTAGGAACTAGCGGGGGGACCTACGAGCAGTACTTC. As protein: CASSLGTSGGTYEQYF.